This TCR beta chain appears in the sequencing data of a study of control samples from healthy donors and cancer patients. Per germline, CDR1 SGHTA and CDR2 FQGNSA. This CDR3 has 16 amino acids. The V end lost 4 bases, the J end lost 3 bases, and 19 bases lay between the germline ends. The assay was immunoSEQ multiplex PCR, and TCRdb's table has in-frame clones only and misses some. Found here are about 120,000 clones, 90% to 95% of them singletons; the top ten hold approximately 8%. Sequencing used blood. The V and J genes are TRBV7-2 and TRBJ2-7; D may be TRBD2 (6 bases). The TCR was taken from a woman aged 18 to 35 in good health. Written as DNA, the CDR3 is TGTGCCAGCAGCTCCGCCAGGAGGGGCCTTAACTACGAGCAGTACTTC. Its protein is CASSSARRGLNYEQYF.